These 30 T cell receptor beta chains originate from one sample sequenced in a study of T cells after posttransplantation cyclophosphamide (dated by TCRdb to about 2016). The library was generated by the immunoSEQ multiplex PCR assay. In its TCRdb copy, this immuneACCESS table keeps in-frame sequences only and misses some clones. Where compared with another copy, unresolved V genes explain less than half of these, and the others have no known cause. The sample table contains some 43,000 clones; only one count was recorded for about 90% of them. The top ten clonotypes cover under 2.5% of the sample. The meaning of the sample's treatment or condition label: high-dose cyclophosphamide on days +3 and +4 as single-agent GVHD prophylaxis. For conditioning, the PTCy patients got busulfan and fludarabine, then a related or unrelated marrow graft, followed by cyclophosphamide on days +3 and +4. The sample here was PBMCs, taken 55 to 70 days after allogeneic stem cell transplant with posttransplant cyclophosphamide. These receptors were collected from a male patient aged 55 to 69 who received an allogeneic stem cell transplant from a related donor and was CMV-positive. Some T cells present after a transplant may be cells of the graft donor.

This sequence joins TRBV5-1 and TRBJ2-5; D not resolved. This CDR3 region has 15 residues. Germline V gene lookup returns CDR1 SGHRS and CDR2 YFSETQ. V shed 0 bases and J shed 5 bases, with 14 bases lying between them. In nucleotides, the CDR3 is TGCGCCAGCAGCTTGGCCGGTACCAAGGAGGAGACCCAGTACTTC. Amino acid sequence: CASSLAGTKEETQYF.

The chain joins TRBV9 to TRBJ2-1; TRBD2 might be the D (6 bases). The CDR3 has 20 residues. The V and J ends lost 1 base and 3 bases respectively, with 26 bases between them. The V gene's germline CDR1 is SGDLS and CDR2 YYNGEE. The DNA of the CDR3 is TGTGCCAGCAGCGTACTGCCGGGCGGGGATACTAGGGAGCACTACAATGAGCAGTTCTTC. Translating it yields CASSVLPGGDTREHYNEQFF.

The chain joins TRBV18 to TRBJ2-2; 8 positions match TRBD1. Trimming removed 3 bases from V and 5 bases from J; junction bases left unmatched: 5. The CDR3 extends over 15 amino acids. The germline V gene has CDR1 KGHSH and CDR2 LQKENI. The CDR3 sequence: CASSPGQGRTGELFF. The CDR3 DNA follows: TGTGCCAGCTCACCCGGACAGGGAAGGACCGGGGAGCTGTTTTTT. Based on the CDR3 plus reference TRBV18 and TRBJ2-2, the full variable domain is NAGVMQNPRHLVRRRGQEARLRCSPMKGHSHVYWYRQLPEEGLKFMVYLQKENIIDESGMPKERFSAEFPKEGPSILRIQQVVRGDSAAYFCASSPGQGRTGELFFGEGSRLTVL.

The V call is TRBV19, the J call TRBJ1-5, with 8 bases lining up with TRBD1. Looked up from germline, CDR1 is LNHDA and CDR2 is SQIVND (reference sequence). The junction had 3 bases not matched to a gene; V was cut back by 4 bases and J by 1 base. The CDR3 covers 15 residues. This CDR3 reads CASSTRTGSNQPQHF. The CDR3 coding sequence is TGTGCCAGTAGTACCCGGACAGGGAGCAATCAGCCCCAGCATTTT.

This sequence joins TRBV4-2 and TRBJ1-5, with a tentative D call TRBD1 (5 bases). V lost 2 bases to trimming and J lost 11 bases, with 13 bases between them. Looked up from germline, CDR1 is LGHNA and CDR2 is YNFKEQ. The CDR3 length is 13 residues. This CDR3 is CASSQSYLTAQHF. As DNA, the CDR3 is TGTGCCAGCAGCCAAAGTTACTTGACAGCCCAGCATTTT.

The CDR3 is CASSSRRGGSNQPQHF. The CDR3 DNA is TGTGCCAGCAGCTCCCGCCGGGGGGGGAGCAATCAGCCCCAGCATTTT. The gene calls are TRBV5-6 and TRBJ1-5; D is possibly TRBD1 (5 bases). This CDR3 contains 16 residues. Trimming shortened V by 3 bases and J by 1 base, and 14 bases separated the two germline ends. Germline values: CDR1 SGHDT, CDR2 YYEEEE.

The J gene is TRBJ1-1, the V gene TRBV23-1; 9 nucleotides line up with TRBD1. TRBV23-1 is annotated as an ORF whose role is uncertain. The length of the CDR3 is 22 residues. V gave up 4 bases and J gave up 1 base; unmatched junction bases: 25. The CDR3 sequence: CASSRTTPTMTGGSSRNTEAFF. Written as DNA, the CDR3 is TGCGCCAGCAGTCGCACCACCCCTACTATGACAGGGGGGTCTTCAAGGAACACTGAAGCTTTCTTT.

This clone was observed a handful of times. The chain employs TRBV5-6 and TRBJ2-1, with D hard to call. The germline V and J ends were trimmed by 0 bases and 10 bases, with 5 bases remaining between them. In germline, CDR1 is SGHDT, CDR2 YYEEEE. The CDR3 covers 11 residues. Written as DNA, the CDR3 is TGTGCCAGCAGCTTGGTGCTAGAGCAGTTCTTC. This translates into CASSLVLEQFF.

CDR3 in amino acids: CASSRGPSTDTQYF. For the CDR3, the DNA is TGCGCCAGCAGCCGCGGGCCCAGCACAGATACGCAGTATTTT. The J gene is TRBJ2-3, the V gene TRBV4-1; a possible D gene is TRBD2 (5 bases). Germline CDR1 is MGHRA and CDR2 is YSYEKL. The CDR3 sequence is 14 residues long. V shed 4 bases and J shed 0 bases, with 8 bases lying between them.

This chain uses TRBV14 with TRBJ1-2; D call uncertain. Germline V gene lookup returns CDR1 SGHDN and CDR2 FVKESK. The CDR3 sequence is 12 residues long. V gave up 5 bases and J gave up 8 bases, with 12 bases separating them. In nucleotides, the CDR3 is TGTGCCAGCAGCGTTGGAAAGCGGGGCTACACCTTC. Translating gives CASSVGKRGYTF.

This chain uses TRBV5-5 with TRBJ2-7; a possible D gene is TRBD2 (5 bases). V was pared by 4 bases and J by 5 bases, with 13 bases between. Germline V gene data show CDR1 as SGHKS and CDR2 as YYEKEE (reference sequence). The CDR3 length is 13 residues. This CDR3 is CASSNRGYDEQYF. The CDR3 DNA reads TGTGCCAGCAGCAATCGAGGGTACGACGAGCAGTACTTC.

The V and J genes are TRBV9 and TRBJ1-4; unclear D gene. The germline V and J ends were trimmed by 5 bases and 3 bases, with 5 bases remaining between them. The CDR3 spans 12 residues. Germline loops: CDR1 SGDLS, CDR2 YYNGEE. The CDR3 is CASSRANEKLFF. In nucleotides, the CDR3 is TGTGCCAGCAGTCGGGCTAATGAAAAACTGTTTTTT. The full variable domain, with the rest looked up from reference TRBV9 and TRBJ1-4, is DSGVTQTPKHLITATGQRVTLRCSPRSGDLSVYWYQQSLDQGLQFLIQYYNGEERAKGNILERFSAQQFPDLHSELNLSSLELGDSALYFCASSRANEKLFFGSGTQLSVL.

The chain has TRBV7-9 and TRBJ2-5; 8 bases are shared with TRBD2. V was clipped by 0 bases and J by 5 bases; unmatched bases: 5. The length of the CDR3 is 15 residues. Germline assignment: CDR1 SEHNR and CDR2 FQNEAQ (reference sequence). CDR3 sequence: CASSLAGGAGETQYF. DNA of the CDR3: TGTGCCAGCAGCTTAGCCGGGGGGGCTGGGGAGACCCAGTACTTC.

V gene TRBV19 combines with J gene TRBJ2-2, with D perhaps matching TRBD2 (5 bases). Germline values: CDR1 LNHDA, CDR2 SQIVND (reference sequence). The CDR3 extends over 14 amino acids. V gave up 10 bases and J gave up 5 bases, with 17 bases separating them. In DNA, the CDR3 is TGTGCCACTAACCAGGTTGGCGGGACCGGGGAGCTGTTTTTT. Amino acid sequence: CATNQVGGTGELFF.

Points on this clone: The junction does not match germline at one end; this may be a read error. The chain joins TRBV4-1 to TRBJ2-7, with 12 positions matching TRBD2. Germline-derived CDR1 and CDR2 are MGHRA and YSYEKL. The CDR3 is 17 amino acids. The CDR3 nucleotides are TGCGCCGGCAGCCAAGCCCCTCTAGCGGGGGGGGCCTACGAGCAGTACTTC. It is translated as CAGSQAPLAGGAYEQYF.

V and J are TRBV15 and TRBJ1-1; D not resolved. The ends were cut back, 0 bases at V and 3 bases at J, with 8 bases in the middle. The CDR3 is 14 residues long. The germline CDR1 and CDR2 sequences are LNHNV and YYDKDF (reference sequence). CDR3 sequence: CATSRDLTDTEAFF. Here the CDR3 DNA reads TGTGCCACCAGCAGAGATCTCACAGACACTGAAGCTTTCTTT.

The V and J genes are TRBV29-1 and TRBJ1-2; D uncertain. This CDR3 contains 12 residues. The V gene lost 4 bases and the J gene lost 4 bases, with 10 bases spanning the gap. Germline V CDR1 and CDR2: SQVTM, ANQGSEA. Here the CDR3 DNA reads TGCAGCGTTGGCTCAGGTTCCTATGGCTACACCTTC. Translated: CSVGSGSYGYTF. Full variable domain (missing parts from reference TRBV29-1 and TRBJ1-2): SAVISQKPSRDICQRGTSLTIQCQVDSQVTMMFWYRQQPGQSLTLIATANQGSEATYESGFVIDKFPISRPNLTFSTLTVSNMSPEDSSIYLCSVGSGSYGYTFGSGTRLTVV.

This chain uses TRBV28 with TRBJ1-5; no definite D call. The V end lost 6 bases, the J end lost 1 base, and 19 bases lay between the germline ends. The germline CDR1 and CDR2 sequences are MDHEN and SYDVKM. The CDR3 length is 17 residues. CDR3 region: CASSPVSAGWSNQPQHF. The DNA for the CDR3 is TGTGCCAGCAGCCCCGTTTCCGCGGGTTGGAGCAATCAGCCCCAGCATTTT.

The V gene is TRBV15, the J gene TRBJ2-6; D perhaps matches TRBD2 (6 bases). The V end was cut by 6 bases, the J end by 4 bases, with 16 bases between. Germline loops: CDR1 LNHNV, CDR2 YYDKDF (reference sequence). The CDR3 has 16 amino acids. CDR3 coding DNA: TGTGCCACCAGTGAGACGGGAGCTATGGGGGCCAACGTCCTGACTTTC. Encoded protein: CATSETGAMGANVLTF.

CDR3 in DNA: TGTGCCAGTACCGAGGACCCTCAGGGGGCGGTCTATGGCTACACCTTC. Encoded protein: CASTEDPQGAVYGYTF. The gene calls are TRBV19 and TRBJ1-2, with TRBD1 matching over 8 bases. Trimming took 7 bases from V and 4 from J; bases not matched to a gene: 14. Germline CDR1 reads LNHDA; CDR2 reads SQIVND (reference sequence). The CDR3 length is 16 residues.

The rearrangement joins TRBV6-6 to TRBJ2-5; tentative D call: TRBD2 (5 bases). This CDR3 is built from 16 residues. CDR1 and CDR2 (germline): MNHNY, SVGAGI (reference sequence). V lost 4 bases to trimming and J lost 5 bases, with 20 bases between them. CDR3 DNA: TGTGCCAGCAGTTGGGGTTTGGAGGTTCGATGGGAGACCCAGTACTTC. This translates into CASSWGLEVRWETQYF.

The chain has TRBV4-2 and TRBJ2-7; 13 bases are shared with TRBD2. Germline CDR1 is LGHNA and CDR2 is YNFKEQ. The CDR3 runs 17 residues. The ends lost 3 bases at V and 0 bases at J; junction bases unmatched: 5. CDR3 protein: CASSQGGTSGASYEQYF. CDR3 DNA sequence: TGTGCCAGCAGCCAGGGGGGGACTAGCGGGGCCTCCTACGAGCAGTACTTC.

The chain couples TRBV2 to TRBJ1-3; 9 positions agree with TRBD1. V dropped 6 bases and J dropped 1; count of bases not matched to a gene: 22. The CDR3 is 21 residues long. In germline, CDR1 is SNHLY, CDR2 FYNNEI. DNA for the CDR3: TGTGCCAGCAGCCAACAGGGCCCTTTCACAGGGGGCGAAAGTTCTGGAAACACCATATATTTT. This encodes CASSQQGPFTGGESSGNTIYF.

The chain recombines TRBV18 with TRBJ2-7, with 7 positions matching TRBD1. Trimming removed 3 bases from V and 3 bases from J; junction bases left unmatched: 11. The CDR3 runs 16 residues. Looked up from germline, CDR1 is KGHSH and CDR2 is LQKENI. CDR3 sequence (DNA): TGTGCCAGCTCACCTGACGCCGGGACAGCTTACTACGAGCAGTACTTC. Residues: CASSPDAGTAYYEQYF. The whole variable domain, remainder taken from reference TRBV18 and TRBJ2-7, is NAGVMQNPRHLVRRRGQEARLRCSPMKGHSHVYWYRQLPEEGLKFMVYLQKENIIDESGMPKERFSAEFPKEGPSILRIQQVVRGDSAAYFCASSPDAGTAYYEQYFGPGTRLTVT.

The J gene is TRBJ2-3, the V gene TRBV6-5; TRBD2 matches 10 bases. Trimming removed 3 bases from V and 10 bases from J; junction bases left unmatched: 10. The germline CDR1 and CDR2 sequences are MNHEY and SVGAGI. This CDR3 has 15 residues. In DNA, the CDR3 is TGTGCCAGCAGTTATGAGCGGGGGGGCGGTGTGGCGCAGTATTTT. Amino acids: CASSYERGGGVAQYF.

This chain uses TRBV14 with TRBJ1-2; D might be TRBD1 (5 bases). Per germline, CDR1 SGHDN and CDR2 FVKESK. The CDR3 is 14 residues long. The V and J ends lost 3 bases and 0 bases respectively, with 8 bases between them. This CDR3 is CASSHQQANYGYTF. CDR3 nucleotides: TGTGCCAGCAGCCACCAACAGGCTAACTATGGCTACACCTTC.

The J gene is TRBJ2-1, the V gene TRBV4-1; D call uncertain. Germline values: CDR1 MGHRA, CDR2 YSYEKL. V lost 0 bases, J lost 9 bases, and 12 bases lay in between. This CDR3 has 14 amino acids. The CDR3 DNA reads as TGCGCCAGCAGCCAAGATCGTTTTTTTCCTGAGCAGTTCTTC. Amino acids: CASSQDRFFPEQFF.

In DNA form, the CDR3 reads TGTGCCAGTAGCGGGGGGGCTTATGGCGGGGAGCTGTTTTTT. Its translation: CASSGGAYGGELFF. This chain uses TRBV19 with TRBJ2-2; 8 nucleotides align to TRBD2. The J segment lost 7 bases and the V segment lost 6 bases, leaving 7 bases of the junction unmatched. The CDR3 length is 14 residues. Germline V lookup: CDR1 LNHDA, CDR2 SQIVND (reference sequence). Full variable domain (missing parts from reference TRBV19 and TRBJ2-2): DGGITQSPKYLFRKEGQNVTLSCEQNLNHDAMYWYRQDPGQGLRLIYYSQIVNDFQKGDIAEGYSVSREKKESFPLTVTSAQKNPTAFYLCASSGGAYGGELFFGEGSRLTVL.

The DNA of the CDR3 is TGCGCCAGCAGCTTGGGATCTGGGGGCCGGAATCAGCCCCAGCATTTT. This sequence encodes CASSLGSGGRNQPQHF. The chain has TRBV5-1 and TRBJ1-5; a possible D gene is TRBD1 (6 bases). The CDR3 has 16 residues. V lost 0 bases and J lost 4, with 14 bases in between. Germline assignment: CDR1 SGHRS and CDR2 YFSETQ.

This clone was seen a handful of times. The junction differs from germline at one of its ends, possibly a read error. V usage is TRBV25-1 and J usage is TRBJ2-7; D ambiguous. The CDR3 is made up of 11 amino acids. Looked up from germline, CDR1 is MGHDK and CDR2 is SYGVNS. CDR3 residues: CASSESSKFHF. The CDR3 DNA follows: TGTGCCAGCAGTGAATCTAGTAAATTCCACTTC.